These 23 T cell receptor beta chains share one sample of origin, sequenced in a study of control samples from healthy donors and cancer patients. Repertoires were generated with immunoSEQ multiplex PCR, while TCRdb's copy carries only in-frame clones and drops some. Of roughly 130,000 clones listed, over 75% are singletons. The specimen was blood. All receptors come from a man in his fifties or sixties in good health.

This chain uses TRBV25-1 with TRBJ2-2; D not resolved. There are 11 residues in the CDR3. Trimming removed 5 bases from V and 4 bases from J, with 2 bases in between. Germline CDR1 MGHDK, CDR2 SYGVNS. The CDR3 region has the DNA TGTGCCAGCAGTAGCACCGGGGAGCTGTTTTTT. Amino acids: CASSSTGELFF.

CDR3 bases: TGCGCCAGCAGTATGGAGGGCCTTGTTGGAGAGACCCAGTACTTC. Translated, it gives CASSMEGLVGETQYF. The genes are TRBV5-1 and TRBJ2-5; D is possibly TRBD2 (6 bases). Between the trimmed V and J ends, which lost 5 bases and 4 bases, there was a span of 18 bases. The CDR3 is 15 amino acids. The germline gives CDR1 SGHRS, CDR2 YFSETQ.

The chain combines TRBV7-9 with TRBJ1-6; TRBD1 aligns across 10 bases. The CDR3 spans 15 residues. Losses at the gene ends were 5 bases for V and 8 bases for J; bases not matched to a gene: 6. From germline, CDR1 is SEHNR and CDR2 FQNEAQ (reference sequence). The CDR3 reads CASSRMTGGDSPLHF. Here the CDR3 DNA reads TGTGCCAGCAGCAGGATGACAGGGGGCGATTCACCCCTCCACTTT.

CDR3: CATGGREGNQPQHF. Here the CDR3 DNA reads TGTGCCACCGGGGGCAGGGAGGGCAATCAGCCCCAGCATTTT. The chain combines TRBV10-3 with TRBJ1-5; D possibly corresponds to TRBD1 (6 bases). V gave up 10 bases and J gave up 2 bases, with 15 bases separating them. CDR1 ENHRY and CDR2 SYGVKD come from the germline V gene. The CDR3 extends over 14 amino acids.

The V gene is TRBV5-8, the J gene TRBJ1-4; the D gene is possibly TRBD1 (5 bases). Germline lookup yields CDR1 SGHTS and CDR2 YDEGEE. The CDR3 length is 16 residues. V was cut by 4 bases and J by 8 bases, with 21 bases left in between. The CDR3 sequence: CASSLTTGTFREKLFF. Written as DNA, the CDR3 is TGTGCCAGCAGCCTCACGACGGGGACCTTTCGCGAAAAACTGTTTTTT.

The chain combines TRBV25-1 with TRBJ1-1, with a possible D match to TRBD1 (5 bases). The V end was cut by 3 bases, the J end by 0 bases, with 8 bases between. The CDR3 has 14 residues. The germline gives CDR1 MGHDK, CDR2 SYGVNS. Here the CDR3 DNA reads TGTGCCAGCAGTGATAAGGACATGAACACTGAAGCTTTCTTT. The encoded protein is CASSDKDMNTEAFF. The full variable domain, its missing parts supplied by reference TRBV25-1 and TRBJ1-1, is EADIYQTPRYLVIGTGKKITLECSQTMGHDKMYWYQQDPGMELHLIHYSYGVNSTEKGDLSSESTVSRIRTEHFPLTLESARPSHTSQYLCASSDKDMNTEAFFGQGTRLTVV.

The chain uses TRBV5-4 and TRBJ2-7; the match to TRBD1 covers 10 bases. CDR3 length: 15 amino acids. V lost 4 bases and J lost 3; bases outside the gene matches: 7. Germline loops: CDR1 SGHNT, CDR2 YYREEE (reference sequence). The CDR3 is CASSGPRTGGYEQYF. In DNA form, the CDR3 reads TGTGCCAGCAGCGGTCCCCGGACAGGGGGCTACGAGCAGTACTTC.

This rearrangement joins TRBV6-5 to TRBJ1-2; D remains unclear. The CDR3 has 13 amino acids. V lost 5 bases, J lost 8 bases, and 15 bases lay in between. Germline V CDR1 and CDR2: MNHEY, SVGAGI. CDR3: CASSPPPGLGYTF. In DNA form, the CDR3 reads TGTGCCAGCAGTCCCCCCCCCGGCCTCGGCTACACCTTC.

The rearrangement links TRBV7-2 to TRBJ2-7; D uncertain. CDR1 is SGHTA and CDR2 is FQGNSA in the germline V gene. The CDR3 is 11 residues long. With 1 base removed from V and 4 bases from J, the gap between germline ends came to 2 bases. The CDR3 loop reads CASSLDYEQYF. The CDR3 bases are TGTGCCAGCAGCTTAGATTACGAGCAGTACTTC.

This chain connects TRBV11-3 to TRBJ2-3; maybe TRBD1 (6 bases). Looked up from germline, CDR1 is SGHNT and CDR2 is YENEEA. The CDR3 length is 15 residues. Between the trimmed V and J ends, which lost 5 bases and 2 bases, there was a span of 14 bases. The DNA of the CDR3 is TGTGCCAGCAGCGCCGTGACAGGAGACACAGATACGCAGTATTTT. The encoded protein is CASSAVTGDTDTQYF. Looking up the rest from reference TRBV11-3 and TRBJ2-3 gives the full variable domain: EAGVVQSPRYKIIEKKQPVAFWCNPISGHNTLYWYLQNLGQGPELLIRYENEEAVDDSQLPKDRFSAERLKGVDSTLKIQPAELGDSAVYLCASSAVTGDTDTQYFGPGTRLTVL.

The rearrangement joins TRBV28 to TRBJ1-2; D remains unclear. The germline CDR1 and CDR2 sequences are MDHEN and SYDVKM. Trimming removed 8 bases at V and 3 bases at J, with 19 bases between. The CDR3 totals 15 residues. Here the CDR3 DNA reads TGTGCCAGCCAAACCCGGGAATTACTCTACTATGGCTACACCTTC. This codes for CASQTRELLYYGYTF.

The genes are TRBV6-2 or TRBV6-3 and TRBJ1-6, with TRBD1 identical over 7 bases. With 2 bases clipped from V and 10 bases from J, the junction kept 14 bases outside the gene matches. In germline, CDR1 is MNHEY, CDR2 SVGEGT. This CDR3 contains 17 residues. The CDR3, as DNA: TGTGCCAGCAGTTACCACCTGTCTGACAGGGAAAGGTCACCCCTCCACTTT. Protein sequence: CASSYHLSDRERSPLHF.

The rearrangement joins TRBV9 to TRBJ2-7, with 12 bases aligning to TRBD1. V gave up 3 bases and J gave up 3 bases; unmatched junction bases: 10. Germline V lookup: CDR1 SGDLS, CDR2 YYNGEE. This CDR3 spans 17 amino acids. In DNA, the CDR3 is TGTGCCAGCAGCGCGGGACAGGGGGCGAGAGGTATCTACGAGCAGTACTTC. Protein sequence: CASSAGQGARGIYEQYF.

This chain uses TRBV2 with TRBJ2-5; D not resolved. Germline-derived CDR1 and CDR2 are SNHLY and FYNNEI. The CDR3 is made up of 14 amino acids. V was cut by 5 bases and J by 5 bases, with 15 bases left in between. This chain's CDR3 is CASSPMTTLETQYF. The CDR3 nucleotides read TGTGCCAGCAGTCCCATGACAACATTGGAGACCCAGTACTTC.

The rearrangement links TRBV4-1 to TRBJ2-2; TRBD2 matches 7 bases. V shed 7 bases, J shed 4 bases, and the junction held 6 bases outside the gene matches. Germline V CDR1 and CDR2: MGHRA, YSYEKL. The CDR3 contains 14 residues. This CDR3 is CASKGGWGTGELFF. As DNA, the CDR3 is TGCGCCAGCAAGGGAGGGTGGGGCACCGGGGAGCTGTTTTTT.

The chain uses TRBV29-1 and TRBJ1-2, with TRBD1 identical over 12 bases. This CDR3 is 17 amino acids long. Germline values: CDR1 SQVTM, CDR2 ANQGSEA. The V and J ends lost 7 bases and 4 bases, in that order; junction bases with no gene match: 16. The CDR3 spells CSAAEGQGANPAYGYTF. As DNA, the CDR3 is TGCAGCGCCGCAGAGGGACAGGGGGCCAACCCTGCCTATGGCTACACCTTC.

This chain connects TRBV4-1 to TRBJ1-2; TRBD1 is a possible D gene (6 bases). V was shortened by 4 bases and J by 0 bases, with 9 bases between the two germline ends. The V gene's germline CDR1 is MGHRA and CDR2 YSYEKL. The CDR3 is made up of 14 amino acids. The CDR3, as DNA: TGCGCCAGCAGCCGTAGACAGGCTAACTATGGCTACACCTTC. This encodes CASSRRQANYGYTF.

This chain connects TRBV12-3 or TRBV12-4 to TRBJ2-7; a possible D gene is TRBD1 (5 bases). The germline V and J ends were trimmed by 3 bases and 12 bases, with 15 bases remaining between them. This CDR3 is built from 12 residues. This chain's CDR3 is CASSFEFGRAYF. The DNA for the CDR3 is TGTGCCAGCAGTTTCGAGTTCGGCAGGGCGTACTTC.

Turning to this clone: The sample has other DNA sequences that encode this CDR3 too. The rearrangement uses TRBV19 and TRBJ1-2; 8 bases map to TRBD1. The trim removed 2 bases at V and 9 bases at J, leaving 17 bases unmatched. This CDR3 is 17 amino acids long. In germline, CDR1 is LNHDA, CDR2 SQIVND (reference sequence). CDR3 DNA: TGTGCCAGTAGTATAACGGGGACTGGGCAGGGGGCGTATCGCTACACCTTC. Translating gives CASSITGTGQGAYRYTF.

This chain links TRBV2 with TRBJ1-1, with D possibly being TRBD1 (5 bases). The V gene's germline CDR1 is SNHLY and CDR2 FYNNEI. The CDR3 extends over 15 amino acids. V dropped 0 bases and J dropped 2 bases, with 10 bases sitting between them. CDR3 nucleotide sequence: TGTGCCAGCAGTGAAGCGCTCGGGGGAAACACTGAAGCTTTCTTT. As protein: CASSEALGGNTEAFF.

This chain uses TRBV15 with TRBJ1-2; 7 nucleotides match TRBD1. Losses at the gene ends were 3 bases for V and 3 bases for J; bases not matched to a gene: 4. The CDR3 consists of 14 residues. Germline V gene data show CDR1 as LNHNV and CDR2 as YYDKDF (reference sequence). This CDR3 reads CATSSEGQYYGYTF. CDR3 sequence (DNA): TGTGCCACCAGCAGCGAGGGACAGTACTATGGCTACACCTTC. Combining the CDR3 with reference TRBV15 and TRBJ1-2 gives the whole variable domain DAMVIQNPRYQVTQFGKPVTLSCSQTLNHNVMYWYQQKSSQAPKLLFHYYDKDFNNEADTPDNFQSRRPNTSFCFLDIRSPGLGDTAMYLCATSSEGQYYGYTFGSGTRLTVV.

The chain has TRBV13 and TRBJ2-6, with 7 bases lining up with TRBD1. Germline V lookup: CDR1 PRHDT, CDR2 FYEKMQ (reference sequence). This CDR3 has 21 residues. V trimming: 3 bases; J trimming: 0 bases; junction bases outside the gene matches: 17. Written as DNA, the CDR3 is TGTGCCAGCAGCTTCTTTGTCCGTCCGGGACAGATACTCTCTGGGGCCAACGTCCTGACTTTC. Encoded protein: CASSFFVRPGQILSGANVLTF.

CDR3 DNA: TGTGCCAGCAGCTTGGAACCGAACGCCAAAAACATTCAGTACTTC. Protein product: CASSLEPNAKNIQYF. The chain recombines TRBV11-1 with TRBJ2-4; no clear D. The V gene lost 3 bases and the J gene lost 1 base, with 10 bases spanning the gap. The CDR3 sequence is 15 residues long. From germline, CDR1 is SGHAT and CDR2 FQDESV (reference sequence). Complete variable domain (other parts from reference TRBV11-1 and TRBJ2-4): EAEVAQSPRYKITEKSQAVAFWCDPISGHATLYWYRQILGQGPELLVQFQDESVVDDSQLPKDRFSAERLKGVDSTLKIQPAELGDSAMYLCASSLEPNAKNIQYFGAGTRLSVL.